These 18 T cell receptor beta chains originate from one sample sequenced in a study of vaccination effects on CD4 cells after COVID-19. Profiled with immunoSEQ multiplex PCR; TCRdb holds only in-frame clones, not every one. The sample has about 24,000 clones, around three quarters seen once. Viral peptide pools were used in the ViraFEST assay to expand antigen-specific CD4+ T cells, and sequencing came afterward. Following 10 days of culture, CD4+ T cells were isolated. Each vaccine recipient was nucleocapsid antibody negative and had no prior SARS-CoV-2 infection. Antigens for these TCRs are unknown. The sample was CD4+ T cells from PBMCs cultured with HCoV-NL63 spike peptides, taken before COVID-19 vaccination. The receptor source for this set is a human donor who received a COVID-19 vaccine.

The chain recombines TRBV5-1 with TRBJ1-4; D gene unclear. CDR3 length equals 16 residues. Germline loops: CDR1 SGHRS, CDR2 YFSETQ. Trimming shortened V by 0 bases and J by 1 base, and 10 bases separated the two germline ends. The CDR3 DNA reads TGCGCCAGCAGCTTGGAAGGGATCCGAACTAATGAAAAACTGTTTTTT. Translation: CASSLEGIRTNEKLFF.

The chain employs TRBV2 and TRBJ2-1; unclear D gene. Germline CDR1 reads SNHLY; CDR2 reads FYNNEI. Trimming pared 2 bases from V and 10 bases from J, leaving 12 bases between. CDR3 size: 13 residues. CDR3 coding DNA: TGTGCCAGCAGTGAAAGATGGGTGGCCGAGCAGTTCTTC. As protein: CASSERWVAEQFF. Full variable domain (outside the CDR3, taken from reference TRBV2 and TRBJ2-1): EPEVTQTPSHQVTQMGQEVILRCVPISNHLYFYWYRQILGQKVEFLVSFYNNEISEKSEIFDDQFSVERPDGSNFTLKIRSTKLEDSAMYFCASSERWVAEQFFGPGTRLTVL.

This sequence joins TRBV6-5 and TRBJ1-4, with unresolved D. This CDR3 contains 13 residues. V was trimmed by 11 bases and J by 0 bases, leaving 10 bases between them. Germline V gene lookup returns CDR1 MNHEY and CDR2 SVGAGI. The DNA of the CDR3 is TGTGCCGGCAAACAGTCAACTAATGAAAAACTGTTTTTT. Amino acid sequence: CAGKQSTNEKLFF.

This clone has just a few counts. V usage is TRBV30 and J usage is TRBJ1-1; D remains unclear. Trimming stripped 3 bases from V and 1 base from J, with 9 bases between. There are 13 residues in the CDR3. Germline V CDR1 and CDR2: GTSNPN, SVGIG (reference sequence). The CDR3 DNA sequence: TGTGCCTGGAGCCGAGGAGGGAACACTGAAGCTTTCTTT. This encodes CAWSRGGNTEAFF.

The V call is TRBV7-7, the J call TRBJ2-7; either TRBD1 or TRBD2 may fit D (5 bases each). The V gene lost 5 bases and the J gene lost 2 bases, with 16 bases spanning the gap. The CDR3 is 15 residues long. Germline loops: CDR1 SSHAT, CDR2 FNYEAQ (reference sequence). DNA of the CDR3: TGTGCCAGCAGCGAAGGGCCAGGGAGAACCTACGAGCAGTACTTC. This codes for CASSEGPGRTYEQYF.

The chain combines TRBV3-1 (or the pseudogene TRBV3-2) with TRBJ1-5; D might be TRBD1 (5 bases). Germline V gene lookup returns CDR1 LGHDT and CDR2 YNNKEL (reference sequence). The CDR3 extends over 15 amino acids. Trimming took off 0 bases at V and 3 bases at J, with 9 bases between the two ends. CDR3 in amino acids: CASSQETGPNQPQHF. CDR3 bases: TGTGCCAGCAGCCAAGAAACGGGACCCAATCAGCCCCAGCATTTT.

This sequence joins TRBV19 and TRBJ2-1; 8 nucleotides align to TRBD1. This CDR3 spans 15 amino acids. From germline, CDR1 is LNHDA and CDR2 SQIVND (reference sequence). J lost 5 bases, V lost 6 bases, and 9 bases had no gene match. The CDR3 region is CASREGDRPHNEQFF. In nucleotides, the CDR3 is TGTGCCAGTAGAGAGGGGGACAGGCCCCACAATGAGCAGTTCTTC.

This rearrangement joins TRBV2 to TRBJ2-7; 9 bases match TRBD1. Germline assignment: CDR1 SNHLY and CDR2 FYNNEI. The CDR3 sequence is 12 residues long. Trimming took 6 bases from V and 3 from J; bases not matched to a gene: 0. CDR3 in amino acids: CASRDRGYEQYF. The CDR3 DNA sequence: TGTGCCAGCAGGGACAGGGGCTACGAGCAGTACTTC.

This clone was counted a few times. V is TRBV18 and J is TRBJ2-7; D gene ambiguous. The ends were cut back, 3 bases at V and 0 bases at J, with 6 bases in the middle. CDR3 size: 13 residues. Per the germline V gene, CDR1 is KGHSH and CDR2 is LQKENI. DNA of the CDR3: TGTGCCAGCTCACCTGCAGCCTCCTACGAGCAGTACTTC. It codes for CASSPAASYEQYF.

Comments on this clone: At one end, the junction sequence differs from germline, possibly due to a read error. V and J are TRBV6-5 and TRBJ2-5, with D possibly TRBD1 on 6 matching bases. CDR1 is MNHEY, CDR2 SVGAGI, per germline. The CDR3 covers 15 residues. Written as DNA, the CDR3 is TGTGCCAGCAGTTACGGTACAGGGCTGGGAGAGACCCATTACTTC. Encoded protein: CASSYGTGLGETHYF.

This chain joins TRBV4-1 and TRBJ2-3, with D perhaps TRBD2 (7 bases). Trimming cost V 4 bases and J 2 bases, with 16 bases left between them. The germline V gene has CDR1 MGHRA and CDR2 YSYEKL. This CDR3 spans 16 amino acids. The CDR3 protein is CASSRLGGADTDTQYF. In DNA form, the CDR3 reads TGCGCCAGCAGCCGCTTGGGGGGGGCTGACACAGATACGCAGTATTTT.

By proportion, this clone is medium-sized. CDR3 in DNA: TGTGCCAGCAGCTACCGAAATTTGAACACTGAAGCTTTCTTT. It translates to CASSYRNLNTEAFF. This sequence joins TRBV6-5 and TRBJ1-1; D gene ambiguous. CDR1 is MNHEY and CDR2 is SVGAGI in the germline V gene. V was pared by 6 bases and J by 0 bases, with 11 bases between. CDR3 length: 14 amino acids.

This rearrangement joins TRBV5-1 to TRBJ2-1, with 9 bases fitting TRBD2. J lost 3 bases, V lost 0 bases, and 13 bases had no gene match. The length of the CDR3 is 19 residues. The V gene's germline CDR1 is SGHRS and CDR2 YFSETQ. DNA of the CDR3: TGCGCCAGCAGCTTGGAACTAGCGGGCCGAGGTAAAAACTACAATGAGCAGTTCTTC. This codes for CASSLELAGRGKNYNEQFF.

The CDR3 DNA is TGTGCCATCAACCGGCTAGATGAAAGCACAGATACGCAGTATTTT. Encoded protein: CAINRLDESTDTQYF. This sequence joins TRBV10-3 and TRBJ2-3; D gene unclear. Between the trimmed V and J ends, which lost 7 bases and 0 bases, there was a span of 14 bases. The CDR3 is 15 amino acids. Germline V gene lookup returns CDR1 ENHRY and CDR2 SYGVKD.

This clone was picked up a small number of times. This chain joins TRBV2 and TRBJ1-6; perhaps TRBD1 as D (5 bases). Trimming took off 3 bases at V and 7 bases at J, with 13 bases between the two ends. This CDR3 region has 15 residues. Germline V gives CDR1 SNHLY, CDR2 FYNNEI. CDR3 nucleotide sequence: TGTGCCAGCAGTGATCTGGGGGGGGAGAATTCACCCCTCCACTTT. This gives the protein CASSDLGGENSPLHF. Using reference TRBV2 and TRBJ1-6 for the parts outside the CDR3, the full variable domain is EPEVTQTPSHQVTQMGQEVILRCVPISNHLYFYWYRQILGQKVEFLVSFYNNEISEKSEIFDDQFSVERPDGSNFTLKIRSTKLEDSAMYFCASSDLGGENSPLHFGNGTRLTVT.

This clone was counted between two and nine times. The rearrangement joins TRBV4-1 to TRBJ2-4; D not certain. V was shortened by 3 bases and J by 5 bases, with 20 bases between the two germline ends. CDR3 length equals 17 residues. Germline values: CDR1 MGHRA, CDR2 YSYEKL. The CDR3 spells CASSHAEISGPENIQYF. In DNA form, the CDR3 reads TGCGCCAGCAGCCACGCTGAAATTTCCGGACCCGAAAACATTCAGTACTTC.

Only a few counts were recorded for this clone. The rearrangement joins TRBV30 to TRBJ1-1; 8 nucleotides line up with TRBD1. The V and J ends lost 2 bases and 4 bases, in that order; junction bases with no gene match: 18. Germline CDR1 and CDR2: GTSNPN and SVGIG (reference sequence). This CDR3 has 18 residues. The chain's CDR3 is CAWSPRQGARTKVTEAFF. CDR3 bases: TGTGCCTGGAGTCCTCGCCAGGGGGCGCGAACTAAGGTCACTGAAGCTTTCTTT. Drawing the rest from reference TRBV30 and TRBJ1-1, the complete variable domain is SQTIHQWPATLVQPVGSPLSLECTVEGTSNPNLYWYRQAAGRGLQLLFYSVGIGQISSEVPQNLSASRPQDRQFILSSKKLLLSDSGFYLCAWSPRQGARTKVTEAFFGQGTRLTVV.

The rearrangement uses TRBV6-5 and TRBJ1-3; the match to TRBD1 covers 7 bases. The V gene end was trimmed by 6 bases and the J gene end by 2 bases; junction bases not matched to a gene: 7. The germline V gene has CDR1 MNHEY and CDR2 SVGAGI. The CDR3 contains 15 residues. The DNA for the CDR3 is TGTGCCAGCAGCAGGGGGGCCGGAACTGGAAACACCATATATTTT. Translation gives CASSRGAGTGNTIYF.